The source of this TCR beta chain is a study of blood T cells in healthy people across ages. A sample-barcoded 5' primer and a J-beta primer mix were used in a second PCR of roughly 6 to 11 cycles. There were at least 3 million CDR3-containing paired-end reads obtained from each sample. From the 5' RACE reads, TCRdb called clonotypes with MiXCR, one entry per CDR3 protein. This sample has about 1.8 million distinct CDR3 sequences; approximately 50% occur once, and the top ten carry 2.1%. In the case of this clonotype: Its antigen is not identified.

Study results and limitations: Age brought a roughly linear fall in TCR beta diversity measured per million T cells.

The CDR3 runs to 14 residues. The V segment lost 2 bases and the J segment 7 bases; nucleotides outside the gene matches: 8. Germline V lookup: CDR1 SGHTS, CDR2 YDEGEE. The TCR sequence derives from a woman in her 40s in good health. The sequenced sample was blood. V and J are TRBV5-8 and TRBJ2-7, with 8 bases aligning to TRBD1. The chain's CDR3 is CASSFRGRTAEQYF. The CDR3 DNA reads TGTGCCAGCAGCTTCAGGGGGCGGACAGCGGAGCAGTACTTC.